This T cell receptor beta chain was sequenced during a study of cytomegalovirus exposure and HLA in healthy donors (dated 2017 in TCRdb). Concerning the study at large: In an earlier analysis of several hundred of the donors, under 300 Gb of sequence data and 95 million to 130 million unique TCR beta sequences from roughly 190 million T cells were reported. An early release covering about 600 HLA-typed donors comprised 300 to 350 gigabases of sequencing data and around 85 million unique TCR sequences. The genetic ancestry cluster associated with self-reported Caucasian donors included about 81% of the approximately 400 genotyped donors. The aim of the study was to test whether cataloging public T cell receptors could identify signatures of past pathogen exposure. The study profiled the T cell repertoires of 500 to 800 subjects by immunosequencing and related them to cytomegalovirus serostatus. Along with the roughly 700-subject first cohort, a separate validation cohort of roughly 110 different subjects was used. High-throughput TCR immunosequencing, statistical association of individual TCRs with disease status, and machine learning were combined to predict cytomegalovirus infection status. A later analysis re-analyzed previously published TCR beta repertoires from roughly 690 donors and added high-resolution HLA genotyping to study TCR occurrence patterns. Rather than drawing on any new phenotypic data, the later analysis identified candidate immune exposures from TCR beta sequences and the way those sequences occurred across donors. In an earlier analysis of around 540 of the donors, high-throughput TCR beta sequencing was used to judge whether each TCR beta V gene segment behaved as functional or pseudogenic. Alongside the repertoire data, information on donor age, sex, ethnicity and CMV serostatus was compiled. In a later genetic analysis, genome-wide SNP genotypes for about 65% of the roughly 670 donors were used, and that subset was treated as a discovery cohort. Every discovery cohort repertoire had been produced on one sequencing platform. Both class I and class II loci were covered by HLA typing, at four-digit resolution. Typing coverage differed by locus: A, B, C, DRB1 and DQB1 were typed in roughly 629-630 donors, DQA1 in roughly 500, DPA1 in roughly 590, and DPB1 in 450 to 480. Several DR-DQ haplotypes were handled as single units for association and clustering because linkage in the cohort was strong. Among some 400 genotyped donors of the cohort, an average of roughly 230,000 unique TCR beta nucleotide sequences was sequenced per donor, of which about 19% were non-productive.

The library was generated by the immunoSEQ multiplex PCR assay. A mixture of 60 forward primers for TCR Vbeta segments and 13 reverse primers for TCR Jbeta segments was used in the multiplex PCR. Amplification of the CDR3 region of rearranged TCR beta genes was performed with a multiplex PCR assay on genomic DNA. Amplified TCR beta libraries were sequenced as 87-base-pair reads on the Illumina HiSeq System. As for the original processing: A later analysis tallied around 82 million unique TCR beta chains across the approximately 670 repertoires, and about 12 million of those chains were shared by two or more donors. Raw reads were error-corrected and collapsed into unique sequences with a nearest-neighbor algorithm that merged closely related sequences to remove PCR and sequencing errors. To assign V, D and J gene segments, CDR3 sequences were aligned to IMGT reference sequences. For a sequence to be retained, at least a six-nucleotide match to both a V gene segment and a J gene segment was required. Rearrangements were called productive when the CDR3 lacked stop codons and stayed in frame with V and J; all others were non-productive. CDR3 was defined according to IMGT convention as the region running from the second conserved V-encoded cysteine to the conserved J-encoded phenylalanine. Sequences without an unambiguous match to a single V gene segment were excluded from the earlier analysis of 450 to 750 of the donors. An earlier analysis of approximately 590 of the donors classified V segments as functional when productive rearrangements were above 56.7% and as segregating when the standard deviation between donors was above 5%. A statistical classification framework was built for diagnosing cytomegalovirus status from the catalog of TCR beta chain sequences. In a later analysis, V and J genes were assigned by comparing TCR nucleotide sequences against IMGT/GENE-DB human TR gene sequences. Using the TCRdist pipeline, a later analysis assigned CDR3 sequences along with most-parsimonious VDJ recombination scenarios. In a later analysis, each TCR beta chain was defined by its CDR3 amino acid sequence together with its V-gene family, and reads lacking a unique V-gene family were excluded. To address suspected cross-contamination and a sequencing artifact, a later analysis removed roughly 640 highly shared, low-generation-probability nucleotide sequences. In a later analysis, a clonal expansion index for each public chain was calculated from normalized within-repertoire ranks of inferred template counts. In a later analysis, generation probabilities were computed with a VDJ recombination model fitted to out-of-frame rearrangements, and the resulting probabilities were checked against IGoR. Hypergeometric tests were used in a later analysis to score TCR-TCR, TCR-HLA and TCR-CMV co-occurrence, with a repertoire-size bias correction applied to the TCR pairs. False discovery rates were estimated in a later analysis by permuting HLA or CMV assignments 20 times. In a later analysis, co-occurring TCRs were grouped using DBSCAN, and TCRdist sequence similarity was added for clustering within HLA-allele-positive subsets. Repertoires with fewer than 30,000 or more than 120,000 public chains were left out of co-occurrence clustering, as were five repertoires with anomalous nucleotide sharing. TCRdb took this table from immuneACCESS and kept in-frame rearrangements with V and J called. Such tables lack part of the clones; where checked against another copy, unresolved V genes explain under half of the gap, and the rest is unexplained. The V and J calls and clone size are taken from that table; D and trimming were inferred from the DNA. Here the sample has approximately 170,000 clones; approximately 80% occur a single time. The top ten clones comprise 2.4% of the sample.

The cohort comprised some 680 healthy bone marrow donors. At the time of sampling, all cohort members were nominally healthy, though unrecorded immune exposures were likely present. The donor was CMV seronegative and belonged to the group of 352 seronegative cohort members. A peripheral blood sample was provided by each donor, and peripheral blood mononuclear cells were used for TCR beta sequencing. Genomic DNA extraction from the blood cell samples was performed with the Qiagen DNeasy Blood Extraction Kit. The full study reports these points: In a later analysis, several top co-occurrence clusters were reported to appear linked to parvovirus B19, influenza, CMV and Epstein-Barr virus. A later genetic analysis reported fewer N-insertions in productive TCRs among donors in an Asian-associated ancestry cluster than the approximately 670-donor mean. In vitro tests confirmed that a few of the cytomegalovirus-associated TCR beta chains recognize cytomegalovirus antigens. Linkage disequilibrium might explain the correlated functional status among segregating V segments, but an unknown experimental factor could not be ruled out. An association between a missense DCLRE1C variant and V-gene and J-gene trimming of TCR beta chains was found in a later genetic analysis and replicated in an independent cohort. In an earlier analysis of more than 500 of the donors, most TCR beta V segments appeared in productive rearrangements about 90% or about 30% of the time, broadly matching IMGT annotations. The classifier was reported to diagnose cytomegalovirus status with high specificity and sensitivity in both the original and validation cohorts. In a later analysis, more than 15,000 TCR beta sequences were associated with specific HLA alleles at a false discovery rate of 0.05. In this cohort, only TCR beta chains were sequenced, and detectable features were limited by the absence of alpha or paired-chain data. It was suggested by the authors that the approach could potentially be generalized to other disease states and immunological phenotypes. Most CMV-associated TCR beta chains appeared to be HLA-restricted in a later analysis, and the HLA associations seemed to be driven largely by CMV exposure. Approximately 16 rarely observed V segments, including chromosome 9 orphons, were excluded from the earlier analysis of several hundred of the donors because counts were too low. In a later analysis, HLA-associated TCR beta chains were found to be more clonally expanded and to have lower generation probabilities than equally common non-associated chains. Across donors, most TCR sequences were observed very rarely, whereas some public TCRs were present in many individuals. Immune exposure information for the cohort was limited to CMV serostatus. When HLA alleles, especially DR and DQ, strongly co-occurred, TCR associations were difficult to assign to individual alleles. The study gave a list of around 170 TCR beta chains associated with cytomegalovirus. Because the 87-base-pair reads could not distinguish some IMGT-functional V segments, including TRBV6-2 and TRBV6-3, those segments were excluded. A further reported finding was that TCR beta sequences accurately predicted the HLA-A and HLA-B alleles for most subjects in the first cohort. According to a later analysis, TCR association rates differed among HLA loci, with DRB1 alleles showing the most associated TCRs and HLA-C alleles showing the fewest. HLA typing was unavailable for some donors at each locus, so association tests used only the typed subset. Roughly uniform sequencing depth across donors was assumed in presence/absence analyses, although this assumption may not hold. A group of highly shared sequence variants was considered likely to be a technical artifact of the sequencing pipeline.

Regarding this clone: Its antigen has not been determined. Base quality data are lacking; no much larger clone is found one base away.

A distance of 8 bases separates the germline ends of V and J, which lose 0 bases and 3 bases respectively. CDR1 and CDR2 are drawn from the germline V gene (reference sequence): GTSNPN, SVGIG. The CDR3 holds 13 amino acids from the cysteine to the phenylalanine. Only CDR3 DNA is held: 39 bases, read in frame from base 1. Material for sequencing was PBMCs. The source is a male donor in good health and CMV-seronegative. The chain is assembled from TRBV30 and TRBJ1-1, and TRBD1 may be the D gene, going by 5 matching bases. The CDR3 protein is CAWSVAGHTEAFF. At the DNA level, the sequence is TGTGCCTGGAGTGTAGCAGGGCACACTGAAGCTTTCTTT.